Listed below are T cell receptor beta chains from one sample, sequenced in a study of blood T cell repertoires in COVID-19. The table came from immunoSEQ multiplex PCR; TCRdb's copy has only in-frame clones and leaves some out. The sample yields roughly 60,000 clones, 75% to 95% seen once. The source material was peripheral blood. The receptors stem from a woman of 80 years or more with active COVID-19. Both conserved end residues are part of each CDR3. The size entry is marked missing in some rows and otherwise reads once, few, many or a size class.

V gene	clone size	J gene	CDR3 protein
TRBV10-3	NA	TRBJ2-6	CAISESGQGAPGANVLTF
TRBV19	NA	TRBJ1-6	CASSTTGQGNPPLHF
TRBV19	NA	TRBJ2-3	CASRPGAGEGTDTQYF
TRBV28	once	TRBJ1-2	CATRRGSTYGYTF
TRBV28	NA	TRBJ1-6	CASSADTQDNSPLHF
TRBV7-2	NA	TRBJ2-1	CASSFASGKSGNEQFF
TRBV3-1/TRBV3-2	NA	TRBJ2-1	CASSHDSDEQFF
TRBV6-5	NA	TRBJ2-1	CATRRGGSDEQFF
TRBV5-8	NA	TRBJ1-4	CASSSGQANNEKLFF
TRBV28	NA	TRBJ1-2	CASSPAGGTGNYGYTF
TRBV5-1	NA	TRBJ2-7	CASSPSGNYEQYF
TRBV3-1/TRBV3-2	NA	TRBJ2-3	CASSQLRGATDTQYF
TRBV29-1	NA	TRBJ2-3	CSVALAPLTDTQYF
TRBV7-2	NA	TRBJ2-5	CASSLGPVGETQYF
TRBV10-1	NA	TRBJ1-2	CASSEQDYGYTF
TRBV30	NA	TRBJ2-2	CAQDIANTGELFF
TRBV5-6	once	TRBJ2-4	CASSPGHAKNIQYF
TRBV3-1/TRBV3-2	NA	TRBJ1-2	CASSQVGVHGYTF
TRBV10-3	few	TRBJ2-2	CATRDGLAASGELFF
TRBV2	few	TRBJ1-5	CASSEIRDRRNQPQHF
TRBV29-1	NA	TRBJ2-2	CSVRSGTGNTGELFF
TRBV7-9	NA	TRBJ1-2	CASSEDRVVGYTF
TRBV27	NA	TRBJ2-2	CASSTDRNTGELFF
TRBV3-1/TRBV3-2	NA	TRBJ2-3	CASSNPSGGGRWTQYF
TRBV11-3	NA	TRBJ2-1	CASSRGLAEGNEQFF
TRBV6-4	NA	TRBJ2-1	CASSPTFMETNEQFF
TRBV27	NA	TRBJ2-1	CASSLRGGGNEQFF
TRBV7-9	NA	TRBJ2-1	CASSTERTGGRVF
TRBV5-1	NA	TRBJ2-5	CASSRATSVAGETQYF
TRBV7-8	NA	TRBJ2-1	CASSIRDFSYNEQFF
TRBV20-1	NA	TRBJ2-1	CSASNLLTYNEQFF
TRBV5-1	NA	TRBJ2-3	CASSRTGLQNTQYF
TRBV28	NA	TRBJ1-5	CASSLSYQPQHF
TRBV20-1	NA	TRBJ1-1	CSALRWTEAFF